Each of the 19 T cell receptor beta chains below was sequenced from the same sample in a study of CD8+ T cells in alopecia areata. Extracted RNA was reverse transcribed into cDNA, the sequencing template. Assay: immunoSEQ multiplex PCR; the TCRdb copy retains only in-frame clones and omits some. The profile shows a few hundred thousand clones, roughly 69% of them singletons. Sequencing used CD4+ T cells sorted from blood, obtained at week 0. The receptor source for this set is a human donor with alopecia areata.

CDR3 protein: CAWDRALYDNEQFF. In DNA, the CDR3 is TGTGCCTGGGACAGGGCCTTATATGACAATGAGCAGTTCTTC. The chain has TRBV30 and TRBJ2-1, with 7 bases matching TRBD1. Germline loops: CDR1 GTSNPN, CDR2 SVGIG (reference sequence). This CDR3 has 14 residues. With V trimmed by 5 bases and J by 5 bases, 9 bases remained unmatched. Complete variable domain (other parts from reference TRBV30 and TRBJ2-1): SQTIHQWPATLVQPVGSPLSLECTVEGTSNPNLYWYRQAAGRGLQLLFYSVGIGQISSEVPQNLSASRPQDRQFILSSKKLLLSDSGFYLCAWDRALYDNEQFFGPGTRLTVL.

In its sample, this clone was seen a few times. The V gene is TRBV29-1, the J gene TRBJ2-7; possibly TRBD1 for D (6 bases). In germline, CDR1 is SQVTM, CDR2 ANQGSEA. The CDR3 has 11 residues. The ends were cut back, 3 bases at V and 6 bases at J, with 9 bases in the middle. CDR3 in amino acids: CSVDTGIEQYF. As DNA, the CDR3 is TGCAGCGTTGACACAGGGATCGAGCAGTACTTC.

V and J are TRBV29-1 and TRBJ1-3; D remains ambiguous. The CDR3 runs to 13 residues. Deletions cut 4 bases from V and 4 bases from J, with 11 bases between. Germline assignment: CDR1 SQVTM and CDR2 ANQGSEA. CDR3 bases: TGCAGCGTTGGGTCCTCCGGCGGAAACACCATATATTTT. This encodes CSVGSSGGNTIYF. Full variable domain (remainder filled in from reference TRBV29-1 and TRBJ1-3): SAVISQKPSRDICQRGTSLTIQCQVDSQVTMMFWYRQQPGQSLTLIATANQGSEATYESGFVIDKFPISRPNLTFSTLTVSNMSPEDSSIYLCSVGSSGGNTIYFGEGSWLTVV.

The genes are TRBV30 and TRBJ1-1, with D perhaps TRBD1 (5 bases). The CDR3 has 13 residues. V was pared by 4 bases and J by 2 bases, with 11 bases between. Germline V CDR1 and CDR2: GTSNPN, SVGIG (reference sequence). For the CDR3, the DNA is TGTGCCTGGATCCGGGACGGAAACACTGAAGCTTTCTTT. As protein: CAWIRDGNTEAFF.

This chain joins TRBV20-1 and TRBJ2-1; D is ambiguous. V was clipped by 5 bases and J by 9 bases, with 11 bases between them. The CDR3 is 11 residues long. In germline, CDR1 is DFQATT, CDR2 SNEGSKA (reference sequence). The DNA for the CDR3 is TGCAGTGCTTCCCCTCGTGTTGAGCAGTTCTTC. Amino acid sequence: CSASPRVEQFF.

The chain carries TRBV30 and TRBJ1-6; TRBD1 agrees at 7 bases. J was trimmed by 7 bases and V by 5 bases; bases with no gene match: 5. The length of the CDR3 is 13 residues. Germline V gene sequence: CDR1 GTSNPN, CDR2 SVGIG (reference sequence). This chain's CDR3 is CAWAGTENSPLHF. The CDR3 bases are TGTGCCTGGGCCGGGACAGAGAATTCACCCCTCCACTTT.

The DNA for the CDR3 is TGTGCCAGCAGCGTAGAGGGACAGGGGGCCCACGAGCAGTACTTC. This codes for CASSVEGQGAHEQYF. This chain links TRBV9 with TRBJ2-7; the match to TRBD1 covers 12 bases. Germline values: CDR1 SGDLS, CDR2 YYNGEE. The CDR3 has 15 residues. With V trimmed by 0 bases and J by 5 bases, 3 bases remained unmatched.

The rearrangement uses TRBV2 and TRBJ1-5; 7 nucleotides match TRBD1. V shed 8 bases and J 6 bases; nucleotides not matched to a gene: 7. Germline CDR1 and CDR2: SNHLY and FYNNEI. The CDR3 runs 13 residues. CDR3 amino acids: CASQTGAGQPQHF. DNA for the CDR3: TGTGCCAGCCAAACAGGGGCAGGTCAGCCCCAGCATTTT.

The chain recombines TRBV29-1 with TRBJ2-5; TRBD2 is a possible D gene (5 bases). The CDR3 sequence is 12 residues long. V lost 2 bases to trimming and J lost 4 bases, with 8 bases between them. The germline V gene encodes CDR1 SQVTM and CDR2 ANQGSEA. The CDR3 DNA sequence: TGCAGCGTTGAATCCGGGGTAGAGACCCAGTACTTC. It specifies CSVESGVETQYF.

V is TRBV29-1 and J is TRBJ1-6, with D possibly matching TRBD1 (6 bases). Trimming took 5 bases from V and 7 from J, leaving 12 bases between them. The germline V gene has CDR1 SQVTM and CDR2 ANQGSEA. This CDR3 comprises 13 residues. The CDR3 region is CSVKRTENSPLHF. Here the CDR3 DNA reads TGCAGCGTTAAACGGACAGAAAATTCACCCCTCCACTTT.

The chain carries TRBV27 and TRBJ2-7, with D maybe TRBD1 (6 bases). Trimming shortened V by 7 bases and J by 4 bases, and 17 bases separated the two germline ends. CDR1 is MNHEY and CDR2 is SMNVEV in the germline V gene (reference sequence). The CDR3 loop spans 14 amino acids. The CDR3 loop reads CASNDHGQTYEQYF. For the CDR3, the DNA is TGTGCCAGCAATGACCATGGACAGACATACGAGCAGTACTTC.

There are a few counts of this clone. This rearrangement joins TRBV7-9 to TRBJ2-6; D ambiguous. With 8 bases removed from V and 0 bases from J, the gap between germline ends came to 11 bases. The germline CDR1 and CDR2 sequences are SEHNR and FQNEAQ (reference sequence). The CDR3 runs 15 residues. For the CDR3, the DNA is TGTGCCAGCGGACCGATCGACTCTGGGGCCAACGTCCTGACTTTC. Protein: CASGPIDSGANVLTF.

V and J are TRBV25-1 and TRBJ2-2; possible D gene TRBD1, 5 bases. V shed 6 bases and J shed 0 bases, with 20 bases lying between them. The germline V gene has CDR1 MGHDK and CDR2 SYGVNS. This CDR3 is built from 18 residues. CDR3 nucleotide sequence: TGTGCCAGCAGCCCCGCCCCCCAGGGTCTGGCGAACACCGGGGAGCTGTTTTTT. Residues: CASSPAPQGLANTGELFF.

V and J are TRBV25-1 and TRBJ2-5; D remains ambiguous. Germline values: CDR1 MGHDK, CDR2 SYGVNS. This CDR3 is 15 amino acids long. V dropped 3 bases and J dropped 2 bases, with 13 bases sitting between them. The DNA of the CDR3 is TGTGCCAGCAGTGACCTGACCGGAATTCAAGAGACCCAGTACTTC. Its translation: CASSDLTGIQETQYF.

CDR3 sequence: CAWSVPTGGARYGYTF. In DNA, the CDR3 is TGTGCCTGGAGTGTACCGACAGGGGGCGCGAGGTATGGCTACACCTTC. The chain uses TRBV30 and TRBJ1-2; 10 bases line up with TRBD1. CDR1 GTSNPN and CDR2 SVGIG come from the germline V gene (reference sequence). V lost 0 bases and J lost 5; bases outside the gene matches: 9. CDR3 length: 16 residues.

The sample holds a few counts of this clone. Different DNA sequences within this sample yield the same CDR3. This chain joins TRBV5-1 and TRBJ2-3; maybe TRBD2 (6 bases). Looked up from germline, CDR1 is SGHRS and CDR2 is YFSETQ. Deletions cut 1 base from V and 3 bases from J, with 12 bases between. The CDR3 has 15 amino acids. CDR3 region: CASSLRGMGTDTQYF. CDR3 in DNA: TGCGCCAGCAGCTTGCGGGGGATGGGAACAGATACGCAGTATTTT.

This clone came up a few times. The chain employs TRBV5-6 and TRBJ2-5; perhaps D is TRBD1 or TRBD2 (5 bases each). There are 14 residues in the CDR3. The germline CDR1 and CDR2 sequences are SGHDT and YYEEEE. The ends were cut back, 2 bases at V and 5 bases at J, with 13 bases in the middle. The chain's CDR3 is CASSLGTPVETQYF. The CDR3 DNA follows: TGTGCCAGCAGCTTAGGGACCCCTGTGGAGACCCAGTACTTC.

The chain joins TRBV29-1 to TRBJ2-2, with TRBD1 identical over 7 bases. Losses at the gene ends were 7 bases for V and 4 bases for J; bases not matched to a gene: 6. Germline loops: CDR1 SQVTM, CDR2 ANQGSEA. The CDR3 loop spans 13 amino acids. The CDR3 nucleotides are TGCAGCGCCGGGGACAGCCCCACCGGGGAGCTGTTTTTT. This sequence encodes CSAGDSPTGELFF.

The V call is TRBV11-2, the J call TRBJ1-2; the D is unclear. Trimming shortened V by 1 base and J by 5 bases, and 8 bases separated the two germline ends. Germline CDR1 reads SGHAT; CDR2 reads FQNNGV. The CDR3 runs to 13 residues. CDR3 in amino acids: CASSLAAEYGYTF. CDR3 sequence (DNA): TGTGCCAGCAGCTTAGCAGCCGAGTATGGCTACACCTTC.